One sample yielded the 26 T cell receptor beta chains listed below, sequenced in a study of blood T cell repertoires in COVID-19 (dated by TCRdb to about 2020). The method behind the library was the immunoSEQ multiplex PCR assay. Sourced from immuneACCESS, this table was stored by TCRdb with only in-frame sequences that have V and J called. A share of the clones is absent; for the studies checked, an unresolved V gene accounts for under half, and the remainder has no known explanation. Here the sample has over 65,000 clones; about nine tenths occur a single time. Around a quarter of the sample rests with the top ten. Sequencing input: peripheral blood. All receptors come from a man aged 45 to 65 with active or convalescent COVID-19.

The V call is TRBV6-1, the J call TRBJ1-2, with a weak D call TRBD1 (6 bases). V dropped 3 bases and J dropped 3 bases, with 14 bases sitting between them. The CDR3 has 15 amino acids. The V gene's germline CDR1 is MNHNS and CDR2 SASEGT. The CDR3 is CASSDNPGGDYGYTF. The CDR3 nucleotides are TGTGCCAGCAGTGACAATCCTGGGGGCGACTATGGCTACACCTTC.

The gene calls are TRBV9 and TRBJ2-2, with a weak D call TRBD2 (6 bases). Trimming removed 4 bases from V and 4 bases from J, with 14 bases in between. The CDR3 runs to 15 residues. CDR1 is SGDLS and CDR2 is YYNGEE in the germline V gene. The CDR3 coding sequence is TGTGCCAGCAGCAACACCCGGGGAGGCACCGGGGAGCTGTTTTTT. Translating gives CASSNTRGGTGELFF. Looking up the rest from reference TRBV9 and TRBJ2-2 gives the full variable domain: DSGVTQTPKHLITATGQRVTLRCSPRSGDLSVYWYQQSLDQGLQFLIQYYNGEERAKGNILERFSAQQFPDLHSELNLSSLELGDSALYFCASSNTRGGTGELFFGEGSRLTVL.

This CDR3 reads CASSAPPSGAPTGELFF. The CDR3 DNA is TGTGCCAGCAGCGCTCCTCCTAGCGGGGCTCCCACCGGGGAGCTGTTTTTT. The chain combines TRBV5-6 with TRBJ2-2, with 9 positions matching TRBD2. CDR3 length: 17 amino acids. The V gene's germline CDR1 is SGHDT and CDR2 YYEEEE. With 4 bases clipped from V and 4 bases from J, the junction kept 11 bases outside the gene matches.

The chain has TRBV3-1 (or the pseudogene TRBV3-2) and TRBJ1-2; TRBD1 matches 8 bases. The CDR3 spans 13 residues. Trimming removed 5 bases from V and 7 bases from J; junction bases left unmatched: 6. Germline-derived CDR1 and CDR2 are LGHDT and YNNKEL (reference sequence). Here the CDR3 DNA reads TGTGCCAGCAGCACGATCCAGGGGGCTGGCTACACCTTC. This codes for CASSTIQGAGYTF.

The CDR3 is CASRSPAGGSYNEQFF. The CDR3 DNA reads as TGTGCCAGCAGGAGCCCAGCGGGGGGGTCCTACAATGAGCAGTTCTTC. This sequence joins TRBV5-4 and TRBJ2-1; TRBD2 agrees at 10 bases. Trimming took 5 bases from V and 1 from J; bases not matched to a gene: 6. Germline values: CDR1 SGHNT, CDR2 YYREEE (reference sequence). CDR3 length: 16 residues.

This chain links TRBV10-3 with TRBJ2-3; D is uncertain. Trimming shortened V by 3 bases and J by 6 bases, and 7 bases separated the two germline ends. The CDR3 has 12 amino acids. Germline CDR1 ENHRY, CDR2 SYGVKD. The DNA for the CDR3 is TGTGCCATCAGTGATCGGCGGGATACGCAGTATTTT. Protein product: CAISDRRDTQYF.

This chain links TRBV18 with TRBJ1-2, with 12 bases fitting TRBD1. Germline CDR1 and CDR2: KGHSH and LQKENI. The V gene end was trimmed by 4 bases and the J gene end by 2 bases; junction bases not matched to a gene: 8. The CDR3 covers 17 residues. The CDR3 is CASSRAGTGGDNYGYTF. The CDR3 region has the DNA TGTGCCAGCTCACGGGCCGGGACAGGGGGCGACAACTATGGCTACACCTTC.

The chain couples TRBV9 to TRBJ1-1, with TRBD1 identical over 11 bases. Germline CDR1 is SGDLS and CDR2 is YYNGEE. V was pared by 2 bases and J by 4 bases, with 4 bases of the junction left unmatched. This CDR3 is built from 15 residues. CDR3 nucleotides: TGTGCCAGCAGCGTGGCCGGGACAGGGGGCACTGAAGCTTTCTTT. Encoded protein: CASSVAGTGGTEAFF.

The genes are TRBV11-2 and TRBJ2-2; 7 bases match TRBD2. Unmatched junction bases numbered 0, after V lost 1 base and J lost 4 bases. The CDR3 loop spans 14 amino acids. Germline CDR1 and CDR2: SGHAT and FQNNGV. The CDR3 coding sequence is TGTGCCAGCAGCTTAGTAGCGGGCACCGGGGAGCTGTTTTTT. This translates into CASSLVAGTGELFF.

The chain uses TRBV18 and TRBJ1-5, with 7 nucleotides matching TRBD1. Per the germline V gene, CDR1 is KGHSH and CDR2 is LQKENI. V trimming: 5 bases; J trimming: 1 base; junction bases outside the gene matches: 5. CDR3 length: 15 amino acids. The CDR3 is CASSSDRQSNQPQHF. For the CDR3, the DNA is TGTGCCAGCTCATCGGACAGGCAAAGCAATCAGCCCCAGCATTTT. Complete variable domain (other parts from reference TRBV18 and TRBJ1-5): NAGVMQNPRHLVRRRGQEARLRCSPMKGHSHVYWYRQLPEEGLKFMVYLQKENIIDESGMPKERFSAEFPKEGPSILRIQQVVRGDSAAYFCASSSDRQSNQPQHFGDGTRLSIL.

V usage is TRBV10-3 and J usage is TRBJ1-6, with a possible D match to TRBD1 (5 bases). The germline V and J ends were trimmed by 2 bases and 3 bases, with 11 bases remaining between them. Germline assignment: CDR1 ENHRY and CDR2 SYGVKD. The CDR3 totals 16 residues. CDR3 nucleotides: TGTGCCATCAGTGAGCCTTGGGGGGGCTATAATTCACCCCTCCACTTT. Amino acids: CAISEPWGGYNSPLHF.

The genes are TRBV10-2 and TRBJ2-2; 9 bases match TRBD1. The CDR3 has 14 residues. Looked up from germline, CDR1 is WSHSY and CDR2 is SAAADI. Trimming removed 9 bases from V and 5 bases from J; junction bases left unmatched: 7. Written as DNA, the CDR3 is TGCGCCAGTGGGACAGGGATTAATACCGGGGAGCTGTTTTTT. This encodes CASGTGINTGELFF.

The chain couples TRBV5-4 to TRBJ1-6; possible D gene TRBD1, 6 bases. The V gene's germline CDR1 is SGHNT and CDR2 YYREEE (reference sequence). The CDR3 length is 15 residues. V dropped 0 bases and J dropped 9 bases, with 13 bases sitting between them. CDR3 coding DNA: TGTGCCAGCAGCTTGGACCTTACAGGGACTTCACCCCTCCACTTT. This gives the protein CASSLDLTGTSPLHF.

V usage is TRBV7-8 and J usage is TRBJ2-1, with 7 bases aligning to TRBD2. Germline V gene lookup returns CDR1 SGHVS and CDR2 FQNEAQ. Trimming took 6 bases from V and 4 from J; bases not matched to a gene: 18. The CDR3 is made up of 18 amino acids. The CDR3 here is CASSQRRSGGREYNEQFF. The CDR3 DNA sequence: TGTGCCAGCAGTCAAAGGAGGTCTGGGGGGAGGGAATACAATGAGCAGTTCTTC. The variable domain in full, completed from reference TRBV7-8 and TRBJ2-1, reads GAGVSQSPRYKVAKRGQDVALRCDPISGHVSLFWYQQALGQGPEFLTYFQNEAQLDKSGLPSDRFFAERPEGSVSTLKIQRTQQEDSAVYLCASSQRRSGGREYNEQFFGPGTRLTVL.

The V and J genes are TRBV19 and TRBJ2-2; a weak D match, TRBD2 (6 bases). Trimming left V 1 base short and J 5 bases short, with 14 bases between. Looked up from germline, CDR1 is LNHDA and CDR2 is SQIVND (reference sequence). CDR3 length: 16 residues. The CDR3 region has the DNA TGTGCCAGTAGTATAGGCGGGGCCCGTAGAACCGGGGAGCTGTTTTTT. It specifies CASSIGGARRTGELFF.

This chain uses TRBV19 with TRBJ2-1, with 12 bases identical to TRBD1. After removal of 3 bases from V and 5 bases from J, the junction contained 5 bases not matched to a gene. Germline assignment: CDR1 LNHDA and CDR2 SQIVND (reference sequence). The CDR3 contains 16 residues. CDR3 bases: TGTGCCAGTAGTATTGTTGGGACAGGGGGCCACAATGAGCAGTTCTTC. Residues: CASSIVGTGGHNEQFF.

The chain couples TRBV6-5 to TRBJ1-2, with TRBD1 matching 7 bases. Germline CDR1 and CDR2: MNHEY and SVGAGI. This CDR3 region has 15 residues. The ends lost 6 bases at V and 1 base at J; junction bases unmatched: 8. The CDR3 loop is CASRPFGTVNYGYTF. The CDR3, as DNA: TGTGCCAGCAGACCATTTGGGACAGTTAACTATGGCTACACCTTC.

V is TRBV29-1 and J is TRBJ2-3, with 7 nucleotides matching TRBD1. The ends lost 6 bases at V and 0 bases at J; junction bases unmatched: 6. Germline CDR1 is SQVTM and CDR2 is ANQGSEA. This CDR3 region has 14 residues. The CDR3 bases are TGCAGCGTGAATACAGGGGTTAGCACAGATACGCAGTATTTT. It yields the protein CSVNTGVSTDTQYF.

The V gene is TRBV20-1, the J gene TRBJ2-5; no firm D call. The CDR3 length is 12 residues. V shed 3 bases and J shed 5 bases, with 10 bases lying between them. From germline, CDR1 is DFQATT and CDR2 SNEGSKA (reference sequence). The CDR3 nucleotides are TGCAGTGCTAGTCAGCTACAGGAGACCCAGTACTTC. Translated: CSASQLQETQYF.

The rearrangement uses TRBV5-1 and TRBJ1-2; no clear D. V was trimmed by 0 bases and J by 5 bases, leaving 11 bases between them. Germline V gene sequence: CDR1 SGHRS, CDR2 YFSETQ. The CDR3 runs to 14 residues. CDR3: CASSLEEGRYGYTF. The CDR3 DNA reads TGCGCCAGCAGCTTGGAGGAGGGAAGATATGGCTACACCTTC. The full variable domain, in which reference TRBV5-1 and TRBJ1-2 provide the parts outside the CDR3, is KAGVTQTPRYLIKTRGQQVTLSCSPISGHRSVSWYQQTPGQGLQFLFEYFSETQRNKGNFPGRFSGRQFSNSRSEMNVSTLELGDSALYLCASSLEEGRYGYTFGSGTRLTVV.

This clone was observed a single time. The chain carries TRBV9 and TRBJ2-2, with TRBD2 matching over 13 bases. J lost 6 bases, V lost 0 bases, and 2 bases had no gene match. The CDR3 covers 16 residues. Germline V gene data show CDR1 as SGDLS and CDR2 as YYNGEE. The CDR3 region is CASSVGTSGSAGELFF. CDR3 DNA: TGTGCCAGCAGCGTAGGGACTAGCGGGAGTGCCGGGGAGCTGTTTTTT.

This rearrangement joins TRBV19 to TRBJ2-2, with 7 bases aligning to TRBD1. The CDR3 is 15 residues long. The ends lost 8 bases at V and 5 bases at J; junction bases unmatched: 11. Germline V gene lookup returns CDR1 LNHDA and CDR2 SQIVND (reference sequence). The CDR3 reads CASSLRRGQTGELFF. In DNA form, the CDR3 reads TGTGCCAGTTCCCTTAGAAGGGGGCAAACCGGGGAGCTGTTTTTT.

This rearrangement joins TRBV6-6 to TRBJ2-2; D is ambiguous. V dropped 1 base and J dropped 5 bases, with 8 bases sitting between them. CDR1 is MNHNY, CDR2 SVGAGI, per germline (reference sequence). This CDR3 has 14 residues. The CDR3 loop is CASSYYAETGELFF. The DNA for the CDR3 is TGTGCCAGCAGTTACTATGCGGAAACCGGGGAGCTGTTTTTT.

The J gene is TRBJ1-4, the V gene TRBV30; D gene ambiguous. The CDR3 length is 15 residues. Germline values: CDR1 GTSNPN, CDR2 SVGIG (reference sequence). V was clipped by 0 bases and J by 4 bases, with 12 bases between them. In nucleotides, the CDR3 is TGTGCCTGGAGTGTTCTCCCCTCGGGTAATGAAAAACTGTTTTTT. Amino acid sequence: CAWSVLPSGNEKLFF. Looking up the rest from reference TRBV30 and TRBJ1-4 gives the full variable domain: SQTIHQWPATLVQPVGSPLSLECTVEGTSNPNLYWYRQAAGRGLQLLFYSVGIGQISSEVPQNLSASRPQDRQFILSSKKLLLSDSGFYLCAWSVLPSGNEKLFFGSGTQLSVL.

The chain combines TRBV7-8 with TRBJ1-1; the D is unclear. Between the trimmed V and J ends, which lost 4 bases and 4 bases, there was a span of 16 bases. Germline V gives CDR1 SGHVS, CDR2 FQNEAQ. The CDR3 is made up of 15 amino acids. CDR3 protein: CASSSKRVPITEAFF. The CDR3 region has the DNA TGTGCCAGCAGCTCAAAAAGAGTCCCAATCACTGAAGCTTTCTTT.

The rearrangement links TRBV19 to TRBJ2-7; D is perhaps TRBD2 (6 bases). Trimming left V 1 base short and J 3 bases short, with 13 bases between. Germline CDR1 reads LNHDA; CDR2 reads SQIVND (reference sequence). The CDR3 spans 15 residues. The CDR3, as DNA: TGTGCCAGTAGTATAGTGCGGGGAATAGGCTACGAGCAGTACTTC. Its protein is CASSIVRGIGYEQYF.